This passage covers 16 T cell receptor beta chains from one sample sequenced in a study of graft-versus-host responses after intestinal transplantation. Libraries were prepared by immunoSEQ multiplex PCR; TCRdb keeps only in-frame clonotypes and omits some of them. The sample yields roughly 100,000 clones, over 85% seen once. The antigens of these receptors remain unknown. This sample comprised unstimulated CD8+ T cells sorted from spleen or lymph node cells, obtained before intestinal transplant. These receptors came from a human donor who received an intestinal transplant.

The rearrangement links TRBV9 to TRBJ2-7, with D perhaps TRBD2 (6 bases). CDR3 length equals 15 residues. Germline CDR1 and CDR2: SGDLS and YYNGEE. V lost 2 bases, J lost 0 bases, and 12 bases lay in between. CDR3 residues: CASSVGGELSYEQYF. In DNA, the CDR3 is TGTGCCAGCAGCGTGGGGGGAGAACTCTCCTACGAGCAGTACTTC.

A note on this clone: The same CDR3 is also encoded by other DNA sequences in this sample. The chain is built from TRBV5-1 and TRBJ2-2; 8 bases map to TRBD2. The V and J ends lost 2 bases and 10 bases, in that order; junction bases with no gene match: 10. The CDR3 spans 15 residues. Germline CDR1 SGHRS, CDR2 YFSETQ. CDR3 amino acids: CASSLLERGYSELFF. The CDR3 DNA is TGCGCCAGCAGCTTACTAGAGCGGGGGTATTCGGAGCTGTTTTTT. The variable domain in full, with the rest retrieved from reference TRBV5-1 and TRBJ2-2, is KAGVTQTPRYLIKTRGQQVTLSCSPISGHRSVSWYQQTPGQGLQFLFEYFSETQRNKGNFPGRFSGRQFSNSRSEMNVSTLELGDSALYLCASSLLERGYSELFFGEGSRLTVL.

This rearrangement joins TRBV11-2 to TRBJ1-4; D perhaps matches TRBD1 (5 bases). Germline V gene sequence: CDR1 SGHAT, CDR2 FQNNGV. The CDR3 runs 14 residues. The V and J ends lost 7 bases and 3 bases respectively, with 12 bases between them. In nucleotides, the CDR3 is TGTGCCAGCAACCAGGGTTGGGCTAATGAAAAACTGTTTTTT. It is translated as CASNQGWANEKLFF.

The rearrangement joins TRBV7-8 to TRBJ2-7; possibly TRBD1 or TRBD2 for D (5 bases each). The ends were cut back, 4 bases at V and 8 bases at J, with 12 bases in the middle. The CDR3 runs 12 residues. Looked up from germline, CDR1 is SGHVS and CDR2 is FQNEAQ. CDR3 DNA sequence: TGTGCCAGCAGCTCCGGGACGTCTAAGCAGTACTTC. Protein: CASSSGTSKQYF.

The chain uses TRBV6-4 and TRBJ2-2; D is perhaps TRBD2 (5 bases). The CDR3 contains 15 residues. V was shortened by 5 bases and J by 0 bases, with 10 bases between the two germline ends. Germline assignment: CDR1 MRHNA and CDR2 SNTAGT. The DNA of the CDR3 is TGTGCCAGCAGTCAGGACTCCCCGAACACCGGGGAGCTGTTTTTT. Its protein is CASSQDSPNTGELFF.

Turning to this clone: One end of the junction does not line up with germline, which may come from a read error. The chain uses TRBV13 and TRBJ2-1, with 8 positions matching TRBD2. This CDR3 is 15 amino acids long. Per the germline V gene, CDR1 is PRHDT and CDR2 is FYEKMQ (reference sequence). CDR3 sequence reads: CASTLSGGGRGEQFF. The CDR3 region has the DNA TGTGCCAGCACCTTATCGGGCGGGGGGCGCGGTGAGCAGTTCTTC.

J is TRBJ2-5 and V is TRBV5-6, with D perhaps TRBD2 (6 bases). The end of the DNA is better explained by TRBJ2-7, so the J call may be wrong. The CDR3 runs to 18 residues. The germline V gene encodes CDR1 SGHDT and CDR2 YYEEEE. Written as DNA, the CDR3 is TGTGCCAGCAGCTTGGGACTAGTGGGAGAAGGTTGGTACTACGAGCAGTACTTC. It encodes CASSLGLVGEGWYYEQYF.

The V and J genes are TRBV7-8 and TRBJ2-5, with TRBD1 matching over 8 bases. The CDR3 runs 15 residues. Germline V lookup: CDR1 SGHVS, CDR2 FQNEAQ. The V and J ends lost 2 bases and 0 bases, in that order; junction bases with no gene match: 2. The CDR3 loop reads CASSLRTGYQETQYF. In DNA form, the CDR3 reads TGTGCCAGCAGCTTAAGGACAGGGTACCAAGAGACCCAGTACTTC.

This chain uses TRBV7-6 with TRBJ2-1, with a weak D call TRBD2 (6 bases). Trimming left V 0 bases short and J 8 bases short, with 11 bases between. CDR3 length: 14 residues. CDR1 and CDR2 (germline): SGHVS, FNYEAQ. The CDR3 here is CASSLAGGIDEQFF. The CDR3 DNA reads as TGTGCCAGCAGCTTAGCCGGGGGAATCGATGAGCAGTTCTTC.

CDR3 amino acids: CASSPEAGQYYGYTF. DNA for the CDR3: TGTGCCAGCAGCCCCGAGGCAGGACAGTACTATGGCTACACCTTC. The V and J genes are TRBV2 and TRBJ1-2; possibly TRBD1 for D (6 bases). Germline V gene sequence: CDR1 SNHLY, CDR2 FYNNEI. There are 15 residues in the CDR3. Trimming took off 6 bases at V and 3 bases at J, with 17 bases between the two ends.

The CDR3 DNA sequence: TGTGCCAGCAGTTACTCGGAGGAGGGAGTCCTCGACGGCTACACCTTC. Amino acids: CASSYSEEGVLDGYTF. V gene TRBV6-5 combines with J gene TRBJ1-2; D is uncertain. CDR3 length: 16 amino acids. Germline-derived CDR1 and CDR2 are MNHEY and SVGAGI. Trimming shortened V by 0 bases and J by 8 bases, and 19 bases separated the two germline ends.

V usage is TRBV19 and J usage is TRBJ2-5; 8 bases fit TRBD2. V dropped 9 bases and J dropped 5; count of bases not matched to a gene: 14. This CDR3 is built from 15 residues. Germline lookup yields CDR1 LNHDA and CDR2 SQIVND (reference sequence). For the CDR3, the DNA is TGTGCCAGCTCCCATGGGGGGACTAGTAGGGAGACCCAGTACTTC. Its translation is CASSHGGTSRETQYF.

V gene TRBV6-1 combines with J gene TRBJ1-1, with TRBD1 as a possible D gene (5 bases). In germline, CDR1 is MNHNS, CDR2 SASEGT. This CDR3 spans 14 amino acids. The V end was cut by 3 bases, the J end by 3 bases, with 11 bases between. CDR3 sequence reads: CASSEGVSDTEAFF. Written as DNA, the CDR3 is TGTGCCAGCAGTGAGGGGGTCTCGGACACTGAAGCTTTCTTT.

A single count supports this clone. The V gene is TRBV15, the J gene TRBJ1-2; D call uncertain. CDR1 and CDR2 from the germline V gene are LNHNV and YYDKDF (reference sequence). V lost 2 bases and J lost 9, with 19 bases in between. The CDR3 is made up of 15 amino acids. CDR3: CATSRKVVGTTSYTF. The CDR3 bases are TGTGCCACCAGCAGAAAGGTGGTAGGTACAACCAGCTACACCTTC. The full variable domain, completed using reference TRBV15 and TRBJ1-2, is DAMVIQNPRYQVTQFGKPVTLSCSQTLNHNVMYWYQQKSSQAPKLLFHYYDKDFNNEADTPDNFQSRRPNTSFCFLDIRSPGLGDTAMYLCATSRKVVGTTSYTFGSGTRLTVV.

The chain's CDR3 is CASSRTWTSSYNEQFF. For the CDR3, the DNA is TGTGCCAGCAGCCGGACGTGGACGAGCTCCTACAATGAGCAGTTCTTC. This sequence joins TRBV7-8 and TRBJ2-1, with unresolved D. Looked up from germline, CDR1 is SGHVS and CDR2 is FQNEAQ. The CDR3 is made up of 16 amino acids. V lost 5 bases and J lost 0, with 14 bases in between.

The chain has TRBV5-1 and TRBJ2-2; no reliable D call. From germline, CDR1 is SGHRS and CDR2 YFSETQ. There are 14 residues in the CDR3. The V end lost 4 bases, the J end lost 5 bases, and 12 bases lay between the germline ends. This CDR3 reads CASSNDERTGELFF. The CDR3 DNA follows: TGCGCCAGCAGCAACGACGAACGAACCGGGGAGCTGTTTTTT.